This T cell receptor (beta chain) was obtained from a study of OX40 agonist ivuxolimab in advanced cancers. A note on the overall study: Ivuxolimab was an agonistic, fully human IgG2 monoclonal antibody directed against OX40 (CD134), a costimulatory receptor. Peripheral TCRbeta sequencing aimed to test whether ivuxolimab altered TCR sequence diversity and caused clonal T-cell expansion. In the dose-escalation cohort, roughly 82% of patients were male, and the mean age was roughly 60 years with a range of roughly 20 to 80. Patients were allowed to have had prior anti-PD-1, anti-PD-L1 or anti-CTLA-4 therapy, and around 37% of the dose-escalation patients had previously received checkpoint inhibitors. The paper covers the monotherapy dose-escalation part of the phase I ivuxolimab trial, which included N ≈ 50 patients. Partial responses occurred in three dose-escalation patients, of whom one had hepatocellular carcinoma and two had cutaneous melanoma. Of the 50 or so patients in dose escalation, 19 had hepatocellular carcinoma, some 15 had melanoma, 9 had renal cell carcinoma and 9 had head and neck cancer. Intravenous ivuxolimab was administered to patients every 2 weeks at six dose levels: 0.01, 0.1, 0.3, 1.5, 3 and 10 mg/kg. Results and caveats for the whole study, not just this receptor: On average, CD8+ T cells showed more expanded clones than CD4+ T cells after ivuxolimab. In partial responders in the 0.1-3.0 mg/kg groups, normalized peripheral clonal expansion was found to be among the lowest, especially among CD8+ T cells. Low levels of normalized T-cell clonal expansion were also seen in some nonresponding patients. At doses from 0.1 to 3.0 mg/kg, clonal expansion was seen in both CD4+ and CD8+ blood T cells between baseline and week 6. The antigen specificity of the peripheral T cells that underwent clonal expansion was not determined.

Genomic DNA was isolated from the sorted cells so that the TCRbeta CDR3 region could be sequenced. TCRbeta CDR3 regions were sequenced using the immunoSEQ Assay. TCRdb retrieved this table from immuneACCESS and kept in-frame rearrangements only. Not all clones are present; in checked studies, unresolved V genes account for under half, and no reason is known for the remainder. The sample has tens of thousands of clones on record, about four fifths of them singletons. The ten largest clones take up around 0.7% of the sample. The CDR3 covers 12 residues, taking in both the cysteine and the phenylalanine. Only the CDR3 part of the read is kept: 36 bases, read in frame from the first base. V is pared back by 10 bases and J by 4 bases, with 13 bases lying between the germline termini. As encoded in the germline V gene, CDR1 is MDHEN while CDR2 is SYDVKM. This clone was observed a single time. Its antigen specificity is not known. The input lacks base qualities; no much larger clone sits a single base away.

Patients with a history of autoimmune disease or receiving systemic immunosuppression were excluded from the trial. Peripheral blood for TCR sequencing was drawn from every dose cohort at baseline, at cycle 4 day 1 and at cycle 7 day 1. Samples were obtained from an open-label, multicenter, first-in-human phase I dose-escalation trial of ivuxolimab. The trial enrolled adults with locally advanced or metastatic head and neck squamous cell, hepatocellular, melanoma or renal cell carcinoma. CD4+ and CD8+ T cells were sorted separately from peripheral blood before TCR sequencing. This chain joins TRBV28 to TRBJ1-2; a tentative D match to TRBD1 spans 6 bases. Sequences were derived from CD4+ or CD8+ T cells sorted from blood, sampled in a trial of the OX40 agonist ivuxolimab. The origin of this receptor is an adult with an advanced solid tumor such as melanoma, head and neck, liver or kidney cancer. The CDR3: CATAGGGYGYTF. The DNA is as follows: TGTGCCACAGCTGGAGGGGGCTATGGCTACACCTTC.